The clone carrying this T cell receptor (beta chain) was seen many times. The sample is drawn from a study of prognosis after radiotherapy for stage I lung cancer. CDR3 of TCR beta was amplified from genomic DNA via a two-round multiplex PCR. Primers specific to each TRBV and TRBJ gene drove first-round PCR. During the second PCR round, universal primers were used. A single record per CDR3 protein comes from TCRdb applying MiXCR to the multiplex PCR reads. The sample yields 30,000 to 35,000 distinct CDR3 sequences, around 48% seen once. CDR1 is SGDLS, CDR2 YYNGEE, per germline. Deletions cut 0 bases from V and 0 bases from J, with 10 bases between. The CDR3 is 15 amino acids.

The sequence came from a donor over 45 with non-small cell lung cancer. Material: PBMCs, obtained before or after stereotactic body radiation therapy (not recorded which). The gene calls are TRBV9 and TRBJ2-7; D is uncertain. CDR3 DNA sequence: TGTGCCAGCAGCGTAGGCCCGCGGTCCTCCTACGAGCAGTACTTC. It is translated as CASSVGPRSSYEQYF.